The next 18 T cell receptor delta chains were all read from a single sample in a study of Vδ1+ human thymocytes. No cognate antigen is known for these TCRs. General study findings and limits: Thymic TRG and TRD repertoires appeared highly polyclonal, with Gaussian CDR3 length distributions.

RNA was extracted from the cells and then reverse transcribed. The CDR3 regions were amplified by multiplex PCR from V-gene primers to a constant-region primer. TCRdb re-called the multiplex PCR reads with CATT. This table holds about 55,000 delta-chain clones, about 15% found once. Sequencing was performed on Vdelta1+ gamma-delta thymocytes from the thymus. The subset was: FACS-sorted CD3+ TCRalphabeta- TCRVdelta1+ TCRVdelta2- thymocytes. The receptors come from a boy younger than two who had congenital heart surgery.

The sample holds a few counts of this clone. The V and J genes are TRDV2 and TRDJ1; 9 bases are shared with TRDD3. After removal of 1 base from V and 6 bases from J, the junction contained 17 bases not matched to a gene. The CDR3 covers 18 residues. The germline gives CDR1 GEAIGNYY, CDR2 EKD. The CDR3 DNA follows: TGTGCCTGTGACACGCTACTGGGGGACACCTCATCAAGGAATAAACTCATCTTT. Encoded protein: CACDTLLGDTSSRNKLIF.

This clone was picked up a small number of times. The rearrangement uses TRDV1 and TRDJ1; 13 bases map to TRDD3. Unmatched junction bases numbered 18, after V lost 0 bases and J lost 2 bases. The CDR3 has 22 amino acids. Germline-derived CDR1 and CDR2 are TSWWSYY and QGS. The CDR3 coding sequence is TGTGCTCTTGGGGAACTCTCCCCTTCCTCAACTGGGGGATACGCTTGTACCGATAAACTCATCTTT. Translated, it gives CALGELSPSSTGGYACTDKLIF.

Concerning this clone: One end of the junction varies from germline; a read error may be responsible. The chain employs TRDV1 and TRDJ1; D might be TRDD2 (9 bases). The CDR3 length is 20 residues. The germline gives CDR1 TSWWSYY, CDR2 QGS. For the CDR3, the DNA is TGTGCTCTTGGGTTAGCCTTCCTACCTGGGACTGGGGGGTACACCGATAAACTCACCTTT. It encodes CALGLAFLPGTGGYTDKLTF.

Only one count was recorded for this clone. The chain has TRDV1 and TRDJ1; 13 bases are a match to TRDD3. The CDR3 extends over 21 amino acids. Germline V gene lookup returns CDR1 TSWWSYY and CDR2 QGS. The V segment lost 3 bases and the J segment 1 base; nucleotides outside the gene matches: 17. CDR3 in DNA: TGTGCTCTTGGGGAGCAAAACTTGTACTGGGGGATACGCCTCGTCACCGATAAACTCATCTTT. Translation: CALGEQNLYWGIRLVTDKLIF.

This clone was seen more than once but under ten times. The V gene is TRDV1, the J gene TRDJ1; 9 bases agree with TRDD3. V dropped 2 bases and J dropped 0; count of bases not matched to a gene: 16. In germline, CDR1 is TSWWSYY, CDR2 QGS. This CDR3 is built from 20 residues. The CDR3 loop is CALGESLTVGGYGYTDKLIF. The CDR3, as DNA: TGTGCTCTTGGGGAAAGCCTTACTGTTGGGGGATATGGGTACACCGATAAACTCATCTTT.

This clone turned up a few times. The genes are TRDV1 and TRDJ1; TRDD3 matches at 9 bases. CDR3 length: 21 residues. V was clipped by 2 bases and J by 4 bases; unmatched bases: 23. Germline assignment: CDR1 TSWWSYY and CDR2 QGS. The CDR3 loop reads CALGECSKGNVLLGDLDKLIF. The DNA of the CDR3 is TGTGCTCTTGGGGAATGCAGTAAAGGGAACGTCCTACTGGGGGACCTCGATAAACTCATCTTT.

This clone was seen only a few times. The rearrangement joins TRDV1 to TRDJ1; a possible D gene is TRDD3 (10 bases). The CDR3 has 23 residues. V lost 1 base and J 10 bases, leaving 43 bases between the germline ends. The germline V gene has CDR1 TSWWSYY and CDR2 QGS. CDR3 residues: CALGEPRPSYAQGGDTRTLGLIF. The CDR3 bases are TGTGCTCTTGGGGAACCAAGGCCTTCCTACGCCCAAGGGGGGGATACGCGGACCTTAGGACTCATCTTT.

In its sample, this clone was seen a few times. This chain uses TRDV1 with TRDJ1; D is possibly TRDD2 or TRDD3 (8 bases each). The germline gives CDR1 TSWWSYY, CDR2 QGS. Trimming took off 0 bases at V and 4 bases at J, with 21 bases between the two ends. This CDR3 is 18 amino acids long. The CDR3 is CALGELAFLRTGGDKLIF. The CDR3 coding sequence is TGTGCTCTTGGGGAACTGGCCTTCCTAAGGACTGGGGGCGATAAACTCATCTTT.

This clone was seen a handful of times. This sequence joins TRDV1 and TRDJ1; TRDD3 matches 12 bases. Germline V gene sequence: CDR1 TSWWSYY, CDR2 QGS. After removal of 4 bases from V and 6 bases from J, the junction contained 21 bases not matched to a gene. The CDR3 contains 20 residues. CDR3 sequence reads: CALGVRPSYALGDTENKLIF. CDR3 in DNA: TGTGCTCTTGGGGTCCGGCCTTCCTACGCGCTGGGGGATACGGAAAATAAACTCATCTTT.

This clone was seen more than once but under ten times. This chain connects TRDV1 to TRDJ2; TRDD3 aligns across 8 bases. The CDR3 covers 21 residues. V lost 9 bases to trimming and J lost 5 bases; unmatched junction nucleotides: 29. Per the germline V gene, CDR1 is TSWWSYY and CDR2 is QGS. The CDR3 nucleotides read TGTGCTCTCCAAGGGGGATATGGCACGACGAAAACTTCCCGGGCTACAGCACAACTCTTCTTT. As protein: CALQGGYGTTKTSRATAQLFF.

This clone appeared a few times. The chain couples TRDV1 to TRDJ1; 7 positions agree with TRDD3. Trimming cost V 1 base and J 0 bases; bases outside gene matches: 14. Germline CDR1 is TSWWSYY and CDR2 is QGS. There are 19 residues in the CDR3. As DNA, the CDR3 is TGTGCTCTTGGGGAACGGAAGAGTTACTGGGGACCTTACACCGATAAACTCATCTTT. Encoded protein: CALGERKSYWGPYTDKLIF.

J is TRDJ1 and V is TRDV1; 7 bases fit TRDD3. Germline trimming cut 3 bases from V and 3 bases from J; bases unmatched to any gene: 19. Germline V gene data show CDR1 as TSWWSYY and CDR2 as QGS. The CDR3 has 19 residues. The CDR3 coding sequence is TGTGCTCTTGGGGACCGATCCCAGGGGGGATTTCGTTACGCCGATAAACTCATCTTT. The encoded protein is CALGDRSQGGFRYADKLIF.

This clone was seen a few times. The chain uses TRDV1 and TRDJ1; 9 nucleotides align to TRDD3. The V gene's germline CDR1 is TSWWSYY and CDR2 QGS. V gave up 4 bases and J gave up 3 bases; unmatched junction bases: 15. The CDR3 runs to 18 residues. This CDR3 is CALGVEAFPWGYADKLIF. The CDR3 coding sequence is TGTGCTCTTGGGGTTGAGGCCTTCCCCTGGGGATACGCCGATAAACTCATCTTT.

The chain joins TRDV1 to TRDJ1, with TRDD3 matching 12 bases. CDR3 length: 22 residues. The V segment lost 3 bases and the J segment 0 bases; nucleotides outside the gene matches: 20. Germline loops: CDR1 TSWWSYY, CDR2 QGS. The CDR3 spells CALGDSPYLGDTRKGNTDKLIF. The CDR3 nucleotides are TGTGCTCTTGGGGATTCGCCCTACCTGGGGGATACGCGAAAGGGAAACACCGATAAACTCATCTTT.

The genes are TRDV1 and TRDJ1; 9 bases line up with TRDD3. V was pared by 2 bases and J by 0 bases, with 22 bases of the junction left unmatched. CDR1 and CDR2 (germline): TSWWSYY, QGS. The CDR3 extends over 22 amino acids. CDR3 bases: TGTGCTCTTGGGGAATTTTCCCCGCCGATTGGGGGATATCGACTATACACCGATAAACTCATCTTT. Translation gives CALGEFSPPIGGYRLYTDKLIF.

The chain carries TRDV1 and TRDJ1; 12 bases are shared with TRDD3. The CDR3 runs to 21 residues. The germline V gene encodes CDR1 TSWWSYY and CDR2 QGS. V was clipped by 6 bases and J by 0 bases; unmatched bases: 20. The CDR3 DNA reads TGTGCTCTTGGCACATCCCGAGTAACTGGGGGATACAACAAGTACACCGATAAACTCATCTTT. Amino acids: CALGTSRVTGGYNKYTDKLIF.

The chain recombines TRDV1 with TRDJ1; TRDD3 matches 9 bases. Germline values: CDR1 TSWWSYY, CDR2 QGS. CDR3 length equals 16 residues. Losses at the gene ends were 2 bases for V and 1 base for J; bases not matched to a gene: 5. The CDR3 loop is CALGEVAGGSTDKLIF. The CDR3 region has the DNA TGTGCTCTTGGGGAAGTGGCTGGGGGATCCACCGATAAACTCATCTTT.

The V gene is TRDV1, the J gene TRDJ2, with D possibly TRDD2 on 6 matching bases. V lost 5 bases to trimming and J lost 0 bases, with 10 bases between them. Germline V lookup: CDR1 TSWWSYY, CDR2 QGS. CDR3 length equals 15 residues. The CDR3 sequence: CALGRSSSLTAQLFF. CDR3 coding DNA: TGTGCTCTTGGGAGATCTTCCTCTTTGACAGCACAACTCTTCTTT.